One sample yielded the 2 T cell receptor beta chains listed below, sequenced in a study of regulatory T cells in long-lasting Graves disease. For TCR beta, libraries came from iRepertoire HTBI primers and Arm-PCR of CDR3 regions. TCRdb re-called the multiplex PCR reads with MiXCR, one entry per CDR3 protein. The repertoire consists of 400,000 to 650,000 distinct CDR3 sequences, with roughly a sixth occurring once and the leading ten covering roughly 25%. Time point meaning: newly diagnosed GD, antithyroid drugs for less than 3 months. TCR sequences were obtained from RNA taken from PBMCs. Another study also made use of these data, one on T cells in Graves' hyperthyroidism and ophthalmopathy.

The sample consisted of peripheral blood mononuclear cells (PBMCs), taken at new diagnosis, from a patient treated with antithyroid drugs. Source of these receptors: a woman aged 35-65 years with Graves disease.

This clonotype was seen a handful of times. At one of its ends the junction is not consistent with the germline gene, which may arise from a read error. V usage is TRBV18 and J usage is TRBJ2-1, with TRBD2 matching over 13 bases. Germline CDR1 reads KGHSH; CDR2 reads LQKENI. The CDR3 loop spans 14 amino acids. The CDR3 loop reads CASLRLAGGDEQSF. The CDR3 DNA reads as TGTGCCAGCCTAAGACTAGCGGGGGGAGATGAGCAGTCCTTC. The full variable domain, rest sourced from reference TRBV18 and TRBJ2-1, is NAGVMQNPRHLVRRRGQEARLRCSPMKGHSHVYWYRQLPEEGLKFMVYLQKENIIDESGMPKERFSAEFPKEGPSILRIQQVVRGDSAAYFCASLRLAGGDEQSFGPGTRLTVL.

The CDR3: CASVGMLNYGYTF. For the CDR3, the DNA is TGTGCCAGCGTTGGGATGTTGAACTATGGCTACACCTTC. V usage is TRBV6-1 and J usage is TRBJ1-2; D gene ambiguous. V was clipped by 8 bases and J by 2 bases, with 12 bases between them. Germline values: CDR1 MNHNS, CDR2 SASEGT. This CDR3 has 13 residues.